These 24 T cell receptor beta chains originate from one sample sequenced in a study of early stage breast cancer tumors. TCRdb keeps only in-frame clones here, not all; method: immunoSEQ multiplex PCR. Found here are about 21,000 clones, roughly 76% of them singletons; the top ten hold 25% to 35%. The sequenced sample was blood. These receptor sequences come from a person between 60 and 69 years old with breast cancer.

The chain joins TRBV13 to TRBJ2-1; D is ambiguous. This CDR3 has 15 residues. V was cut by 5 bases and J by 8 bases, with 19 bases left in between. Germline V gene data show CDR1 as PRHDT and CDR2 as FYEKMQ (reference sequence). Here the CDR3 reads CASSPGLRVWDEQFF. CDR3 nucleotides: TGTGCCAGCAGCCCCGGGCTTCGGGTTTGGGATGAGCAGTTCTTC.

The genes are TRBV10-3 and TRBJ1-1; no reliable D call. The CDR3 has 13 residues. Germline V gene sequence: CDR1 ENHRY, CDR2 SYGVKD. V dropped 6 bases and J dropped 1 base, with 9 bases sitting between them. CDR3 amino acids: CAIRLPKNTEAFF. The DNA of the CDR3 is TGTGCCATCAGACTTCCAAAGAACACTGAAGCTTTCTTT.

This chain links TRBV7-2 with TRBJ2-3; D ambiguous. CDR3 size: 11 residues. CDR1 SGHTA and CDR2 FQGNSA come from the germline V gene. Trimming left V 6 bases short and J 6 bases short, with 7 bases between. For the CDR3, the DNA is TGTGCCAGCAGGATAGGGGATACGCAGTATTTT. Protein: CASRIGDTQYF.

Here the CDR3 reads CASSFSGIYYEQYF. CDR3 in DNA: TGTGCCAGCAGCTTTAGCGGGATTTACTACGAGCAGTACTTC. The gene calls are TRBV6-5 and TRBJ2-7, with TRBD2 matching over 8 bases. This CDR3 region has 14 residues. Germline assignment: CDR1 MNHEY and CDR2 SVGAGI. V lost 6 bases and J lost 3; bases outside the gene matches: 7.

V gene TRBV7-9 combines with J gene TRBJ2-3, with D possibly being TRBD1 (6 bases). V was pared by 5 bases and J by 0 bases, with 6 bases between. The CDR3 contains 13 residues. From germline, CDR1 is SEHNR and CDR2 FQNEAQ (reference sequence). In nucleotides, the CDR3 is TGTGCCAGCAGCGGACAGAGCACAGATACGCAGTATTTT. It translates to CASSGQSTDTQYF. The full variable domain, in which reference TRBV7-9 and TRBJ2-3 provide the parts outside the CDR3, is DTGVSQNPRHKITKRGQNVTFRCDPISEHNRLYWYRQTLGQGPEFLTYFQNEAQLEKSRLLSDRFSAERPKGSFSTLEIQRTEQGDSAMYLCASSGQSTDTQYFGPGTRLTVL.

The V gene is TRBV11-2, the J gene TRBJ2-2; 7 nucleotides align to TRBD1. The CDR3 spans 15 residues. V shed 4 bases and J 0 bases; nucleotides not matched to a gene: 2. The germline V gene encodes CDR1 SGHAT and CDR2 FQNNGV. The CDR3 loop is CASSYGTANTGELFF. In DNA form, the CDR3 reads TGTGCCAGCAGCTACGGGACAGCGAACACCGGGGAGCTGTTTTTT.

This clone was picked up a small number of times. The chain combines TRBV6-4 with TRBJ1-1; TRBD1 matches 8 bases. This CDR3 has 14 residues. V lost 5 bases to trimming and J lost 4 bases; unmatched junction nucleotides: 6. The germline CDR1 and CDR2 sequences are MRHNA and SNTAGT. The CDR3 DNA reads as TGTGCCAGCAGTCTCACAGGGGGTAGCACTGAAGCTTTCTTT. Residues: CASSLTGGSTEAFF.

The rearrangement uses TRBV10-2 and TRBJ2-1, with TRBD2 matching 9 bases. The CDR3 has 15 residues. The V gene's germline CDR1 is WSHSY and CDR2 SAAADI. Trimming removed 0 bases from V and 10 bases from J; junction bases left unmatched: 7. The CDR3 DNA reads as TGCGCCAGCAGTGAGTCAGCTAGCGGGGTGCCGGAGCAGTTCTTC. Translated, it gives CASSESASGVPEQFF.

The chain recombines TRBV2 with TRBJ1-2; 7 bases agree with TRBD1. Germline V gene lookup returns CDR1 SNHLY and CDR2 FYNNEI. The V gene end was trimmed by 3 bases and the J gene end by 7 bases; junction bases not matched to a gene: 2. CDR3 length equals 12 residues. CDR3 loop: CASSDTGAGYTF. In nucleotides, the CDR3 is TGTGCCAGCAGTGACACAGGGGCTGGCTACACCTTC.

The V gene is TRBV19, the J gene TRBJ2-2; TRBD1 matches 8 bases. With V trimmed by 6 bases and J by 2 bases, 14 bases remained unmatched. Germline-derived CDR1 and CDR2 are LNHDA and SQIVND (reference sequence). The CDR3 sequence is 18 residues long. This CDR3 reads CASRRVGAGGVNTGELFF. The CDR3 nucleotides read TGTGCCAGTAGGAGGGTTGGCGCAGGGGGCGTTAACACCGGGGAGCTGTTTTTT.

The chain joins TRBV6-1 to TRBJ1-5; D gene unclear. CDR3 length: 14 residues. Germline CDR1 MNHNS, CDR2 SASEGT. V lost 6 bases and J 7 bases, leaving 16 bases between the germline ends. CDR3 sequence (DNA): TGTGCCAGCAGCCCCGAGGGAGTAGAACAGCCCCAGCATTTT. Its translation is CASSPEGVEQPQHF.

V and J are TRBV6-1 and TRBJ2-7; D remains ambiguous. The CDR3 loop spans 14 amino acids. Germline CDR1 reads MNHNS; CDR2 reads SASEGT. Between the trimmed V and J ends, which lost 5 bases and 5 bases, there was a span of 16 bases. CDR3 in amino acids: CASSQNRFYDEQYF. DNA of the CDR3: TGTGCCAGCAGTCAAAATCGGTTCTACGACGAGCAGTACTTC.

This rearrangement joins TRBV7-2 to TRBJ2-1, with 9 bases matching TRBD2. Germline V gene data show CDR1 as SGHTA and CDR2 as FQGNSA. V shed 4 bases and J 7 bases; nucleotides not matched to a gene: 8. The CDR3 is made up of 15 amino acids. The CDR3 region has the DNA TGTGCCAGCAGCTGGGGCGGGGGGGCGTCAAATGAGCAGTTCTTC. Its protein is CASSWGGGASNEQFF.

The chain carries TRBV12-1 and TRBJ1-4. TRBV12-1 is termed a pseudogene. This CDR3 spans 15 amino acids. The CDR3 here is CASSGKSGANEKLFF. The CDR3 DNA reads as TGTGCCAGCAGCGGCAAGTCCGGGGCAAATGAAAAACTGTTTTTT.

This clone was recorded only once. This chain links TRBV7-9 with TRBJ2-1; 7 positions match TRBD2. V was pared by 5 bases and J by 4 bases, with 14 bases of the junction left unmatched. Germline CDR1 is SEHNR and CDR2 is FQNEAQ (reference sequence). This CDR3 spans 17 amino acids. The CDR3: CASSPREGRLHYNEQFF. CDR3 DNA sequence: TGTGCCAGCAGCCCCAGGGAGGGCCGCCTCCATTACAATGAGCAGTTCTTC.

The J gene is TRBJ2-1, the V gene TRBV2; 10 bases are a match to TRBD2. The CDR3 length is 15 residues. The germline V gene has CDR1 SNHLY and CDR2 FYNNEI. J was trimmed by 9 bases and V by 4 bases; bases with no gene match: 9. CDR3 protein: CASSVCLAGVCEQFF. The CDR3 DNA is TGTGCCAGCAGTGTTTGCCTAGCGGGAGTCTGTGAGCAGTTCTTC.

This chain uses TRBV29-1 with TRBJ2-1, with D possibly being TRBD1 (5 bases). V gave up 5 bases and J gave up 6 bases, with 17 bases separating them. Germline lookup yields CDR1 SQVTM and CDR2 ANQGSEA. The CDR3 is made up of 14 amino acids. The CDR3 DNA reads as TGCAGCGTTCAGGGCACACTCTCGGGCAATGAGCAGTTCTTC. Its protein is CSVQGTLSGNEQFF.

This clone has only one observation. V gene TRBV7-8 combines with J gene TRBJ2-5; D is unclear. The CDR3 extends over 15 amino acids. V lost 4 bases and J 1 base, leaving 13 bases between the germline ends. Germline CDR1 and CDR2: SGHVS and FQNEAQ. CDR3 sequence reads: CASSYGLGLQETQYF. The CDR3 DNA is TGTGCCAGCAGCTATGGCCTTGGGCTCCAAGAGACCCAGTACTTC.

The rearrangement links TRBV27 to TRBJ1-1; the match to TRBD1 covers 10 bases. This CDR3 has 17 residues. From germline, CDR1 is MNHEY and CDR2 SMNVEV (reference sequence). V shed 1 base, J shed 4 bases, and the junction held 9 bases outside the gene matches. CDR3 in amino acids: CASSLFPHGQGGTEAFF. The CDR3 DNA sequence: TGTGCCAGCAGTTTATTTCCCCACGGACAGGGGGGCACTGAAGCTTTCTTT.

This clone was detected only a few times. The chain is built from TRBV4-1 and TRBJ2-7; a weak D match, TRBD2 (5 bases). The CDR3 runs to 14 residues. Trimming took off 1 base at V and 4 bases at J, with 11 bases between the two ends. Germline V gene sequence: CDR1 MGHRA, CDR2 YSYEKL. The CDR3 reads CASSQGFREYEQYF. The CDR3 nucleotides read TGCGCCAGCAGCCAAGGTTTCCGGGAATACGAGCAGTACTTC.

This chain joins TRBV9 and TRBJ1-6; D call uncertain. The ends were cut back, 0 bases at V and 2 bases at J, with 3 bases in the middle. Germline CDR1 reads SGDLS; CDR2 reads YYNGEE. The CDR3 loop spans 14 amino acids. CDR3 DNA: TGTGCCAGCAGCGTAGTGCCCTATAATTCACCCCTCCACTTT. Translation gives CASSVVPYNSPLHF.

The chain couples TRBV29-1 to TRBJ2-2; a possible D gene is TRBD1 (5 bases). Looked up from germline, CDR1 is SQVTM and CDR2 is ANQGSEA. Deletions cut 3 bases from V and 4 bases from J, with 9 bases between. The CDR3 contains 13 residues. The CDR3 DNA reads TGCAGCGTTGATCCAGGGTTCACCGGGGAGCTGTTTTTT. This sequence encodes CSVDPGFTGELFF.

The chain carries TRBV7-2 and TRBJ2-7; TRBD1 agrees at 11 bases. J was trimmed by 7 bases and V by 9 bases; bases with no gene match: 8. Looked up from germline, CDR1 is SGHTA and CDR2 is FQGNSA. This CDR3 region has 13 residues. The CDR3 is CASASDRGREQYF. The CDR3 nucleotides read TGTGCCAGTGCATCGGACAGGGGGCGGGAGCAGTACTTC.

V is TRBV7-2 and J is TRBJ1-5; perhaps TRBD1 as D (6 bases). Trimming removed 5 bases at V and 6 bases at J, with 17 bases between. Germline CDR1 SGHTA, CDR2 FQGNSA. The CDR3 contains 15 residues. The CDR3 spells CASSPGTRESQPQHF. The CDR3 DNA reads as TGTGCCAGCAGCCCCGGGACACGGGAGTCTCAGCCCCAGCATTTT.